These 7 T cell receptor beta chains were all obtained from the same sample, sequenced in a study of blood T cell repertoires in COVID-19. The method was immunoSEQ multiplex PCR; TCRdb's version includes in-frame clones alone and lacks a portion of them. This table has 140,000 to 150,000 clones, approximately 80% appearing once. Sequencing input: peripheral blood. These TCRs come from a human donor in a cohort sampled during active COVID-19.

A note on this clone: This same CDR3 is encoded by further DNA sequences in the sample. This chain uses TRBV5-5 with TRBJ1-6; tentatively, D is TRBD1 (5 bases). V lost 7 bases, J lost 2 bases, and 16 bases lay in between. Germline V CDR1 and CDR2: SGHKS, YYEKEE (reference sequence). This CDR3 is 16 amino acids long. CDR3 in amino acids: CASSSWGGTYNSPLHF. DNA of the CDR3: TGTGCCAGCTCCTCCTGGGGGGGAACCTATAATTCACCCCTCCACTTT.

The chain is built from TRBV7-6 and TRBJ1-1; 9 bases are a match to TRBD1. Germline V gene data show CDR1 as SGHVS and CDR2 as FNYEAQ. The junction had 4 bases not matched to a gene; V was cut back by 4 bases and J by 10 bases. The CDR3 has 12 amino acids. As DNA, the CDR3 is TGTGCCAGCAGCTCCGGGACAGGGAGAGCTTTCTTT. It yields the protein CASSSGTGRAFF.

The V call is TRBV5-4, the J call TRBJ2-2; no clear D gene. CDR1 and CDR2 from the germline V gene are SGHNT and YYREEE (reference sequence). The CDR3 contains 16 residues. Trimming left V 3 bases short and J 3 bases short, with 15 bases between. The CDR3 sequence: CASSSRLPVDTGELFF. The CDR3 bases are TGTGCCAGCAGCTCCCGACTGCCAGTCGACACCGGGGAGCTGTTTTTT.

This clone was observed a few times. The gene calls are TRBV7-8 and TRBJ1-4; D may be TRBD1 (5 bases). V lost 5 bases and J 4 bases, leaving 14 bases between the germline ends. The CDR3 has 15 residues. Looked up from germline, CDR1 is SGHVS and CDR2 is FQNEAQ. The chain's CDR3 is CASSRGGAHNEKLFF. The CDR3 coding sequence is TGTGCCAGCAGCCGAGGCGGGGCGCATAATGAAAAACTGTTTTTT. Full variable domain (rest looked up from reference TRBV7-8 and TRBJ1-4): GAGVSQSPRYKVAKRGQDVALRCDPISGHVSLFWYQQALGQGPEFLTYFQNEAQLDKSGLPSDRFFAERPEGSVSTLKIQRTQQEDSAVYLCASSRGGAHNEKLFFGSGTQLSVL.

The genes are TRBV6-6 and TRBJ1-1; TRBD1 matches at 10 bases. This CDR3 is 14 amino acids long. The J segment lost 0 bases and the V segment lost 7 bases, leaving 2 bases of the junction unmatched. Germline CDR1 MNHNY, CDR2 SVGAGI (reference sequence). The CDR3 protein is CASKTGGMNTEAFF. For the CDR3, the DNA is TGTGCCAGCAAGACAGGGGGCATGAACACTGAAGCTTTCTTT.

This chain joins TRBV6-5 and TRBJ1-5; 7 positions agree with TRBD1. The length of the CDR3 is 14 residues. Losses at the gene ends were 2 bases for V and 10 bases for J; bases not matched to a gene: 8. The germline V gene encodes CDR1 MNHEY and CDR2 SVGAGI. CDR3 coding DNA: TGTGCCAGCAGTTACCGGACAGGTGAGGTTCCCCAGCATTTT. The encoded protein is CASSYRTGEVPQHF.

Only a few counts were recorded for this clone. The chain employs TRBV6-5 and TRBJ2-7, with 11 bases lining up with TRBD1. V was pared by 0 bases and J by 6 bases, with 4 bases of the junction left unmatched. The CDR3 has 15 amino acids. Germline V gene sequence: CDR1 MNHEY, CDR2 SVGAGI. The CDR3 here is CASSYSGTGGGEQYF. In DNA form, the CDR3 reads TGTGCCAGCAGTTACTCGGGGACAGGGGGAGGCGAGCAGTACTTC.